This TCR beta chain was found in a study of T cells expressing NK-cell markers. For the study at large: Sorted CD3+CD56+NKG2C+, CD3+CD56+NKG2C- and CD3+CD56-NKG2C+ T cells provided the TCR beta repertoires.

TCRdb derives one entry per CDR3 protein from the 5' RACE reads, leaving out DNA. Seen in this sample are about 110,000 distinct CDR3 sequences; the ten most common clones hold around a sixth. This receptor was identified in a woman between 18 and 70 years old in good health. Sequenced material: blood T cells: a sorted CD56 or NKG2C T cell subset, CD4+ or CD8+ T cells, or bulk PBMC T cells (not recorded which).

Here the CDR3 reads CASSLGEGIASDTQYF. The chain has TRBV28 and TRBJ2-3; TCRdb selects TRBD2, and the lack of DNA leaves this call unchecked. The CDR3 sequence is 16 residues long. Germline-derived CDR1 and CDR2 are MDHEN and SYDVKM.